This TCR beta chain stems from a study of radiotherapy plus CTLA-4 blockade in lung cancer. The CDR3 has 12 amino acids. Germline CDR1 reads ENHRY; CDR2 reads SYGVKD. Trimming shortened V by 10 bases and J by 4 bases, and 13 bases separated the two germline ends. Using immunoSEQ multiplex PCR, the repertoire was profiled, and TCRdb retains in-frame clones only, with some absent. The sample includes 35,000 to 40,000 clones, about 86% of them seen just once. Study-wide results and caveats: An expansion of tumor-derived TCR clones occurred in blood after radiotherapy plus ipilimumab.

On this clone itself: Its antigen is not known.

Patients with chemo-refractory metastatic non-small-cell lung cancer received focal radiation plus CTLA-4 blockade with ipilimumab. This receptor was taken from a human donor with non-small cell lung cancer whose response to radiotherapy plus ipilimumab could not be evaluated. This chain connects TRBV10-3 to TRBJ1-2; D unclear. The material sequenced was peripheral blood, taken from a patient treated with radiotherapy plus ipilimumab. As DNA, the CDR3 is TGTGCCAACACAGACGGATTCTATGGCTACACCTTC. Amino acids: CANTDGFYGYTF.